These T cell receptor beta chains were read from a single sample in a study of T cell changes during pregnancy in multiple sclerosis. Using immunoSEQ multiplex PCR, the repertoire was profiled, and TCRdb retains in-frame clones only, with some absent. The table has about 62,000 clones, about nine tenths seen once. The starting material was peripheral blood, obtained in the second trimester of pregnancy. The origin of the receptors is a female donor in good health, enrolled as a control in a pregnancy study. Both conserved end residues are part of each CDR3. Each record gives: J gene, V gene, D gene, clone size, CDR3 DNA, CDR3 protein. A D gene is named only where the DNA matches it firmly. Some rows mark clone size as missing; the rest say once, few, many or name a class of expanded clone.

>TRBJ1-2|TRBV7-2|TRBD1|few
TGTGCCAGCAACCCGACAGGGGGACGCGGTGCTGGCTACACCTTC
CASNPTGGRGAGYTF
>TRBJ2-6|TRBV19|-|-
TGTGCCAGTAGTCAGATGACTGGGGCCAACGTCCTGACTTTC
CASSQMTGANVLTF
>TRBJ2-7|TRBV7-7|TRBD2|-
TGTGCTAGCAGCTTCAGTGCGGGGGGGGAGCAGTACTTC
CASSFSAGGEQYF
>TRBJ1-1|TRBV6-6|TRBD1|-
TGTGCCAGCAGGGCCACAGGGGCGGGCACTGAAGCTTTCTTT
CASRATGAGTEAFF
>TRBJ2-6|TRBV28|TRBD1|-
TGTGCCAGCAGACTCCGGGGACAGGGCATCTCTGGGGCCAACGTCCTGACTTTC
CASRLRGQGISGANVLTF
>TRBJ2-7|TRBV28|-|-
TGTGCCAGCAGTTCCCCGGGACTTGACTACGAGCAGTACTTC
CASSSPGLDYEQYF
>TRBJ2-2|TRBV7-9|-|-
TGTGCCAGCAGTCGGGCCGGGGAGCTGTTTTTT
CASSRAGELFF
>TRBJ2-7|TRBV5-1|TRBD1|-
TGCGCCAGCAGTCTGACAGGGGGCCTTACCTACGAGCAGTACTTC
CASSLTGGLTYEQYF
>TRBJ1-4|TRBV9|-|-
TGTGCCAGCAGCACCAAGGACGGGGTCGAGGAAAAACTGTTTTTT
CASSTKDGVEEKLFF
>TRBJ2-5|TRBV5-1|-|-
TGCGCCAGCAGCTTGAAAGGAGGGACCCAGTACTTC
CASSLKGGTQYF